This TCR beta chain was sequenced for a study of human T cells and chemical hapten exposure. How the authors handled the data: The median was roughly 100,000 TCRs per sample, ranging roughly 23,224 to 750,000. TCRdb processed the RACE reads anew with MiXCR; each CDR3 protein has one entry. These V and J calls derive from TCRdb rather than the authors' analysis. The data hold under 450,000 distinct CDR3 sequences, with around 4.8% observed a single time. Time point reported: patch test 1, 2 weeks after DPC sensitization. Noted treatment: therapeutic diphenylcyclopropenone sensitization with weekly scalp DPC. This clonotype was observed many times. The material was whole blood, obtained in connection with sensitization to the hapten diphenylcyclopropenone (DPC). This receptor was taken from a woman between 50 and 59 years old with alopecia areata. Some clones in this sample may be carry-over from other donors' samples.

CDR3 in amino acids: CASSLSGSVDEQFF. The DNA for the CDR3 is TGTGCCAGCAGTTTGAGCGGGAGCGTCGATGAGCAGTTCTTC. This sequence joins TRBV27 and TRBJ2-1; 8 nucleotides agree with TRBD2. The CDR3 consists of 14 residues. Germline CDR1 MNHEY, CDR2 SMNVEV (reference sequence). Germline trimming cut 3 bases from V and 8 bases from J; bases unmatched to any gene: 6.